Listed below are T cell receptor beta chains from one sample, sequenced in a study of cytomegalovirus exposure and HLA in healthy donors. Sequencing was performed with immunoSEQ multiplex PCR; in TCRdb, only in-frame clones are kept and a portion is missing. This sample yields some 140,000 clones, of which approximately 87% are seen a single time; roughly 5% belongs to the top ten. Specimen: PBMCs. These TCRs come from a woman in her twenties or thirties in good health and CMV-seronegative. The CDR3 runs from the conserved cysteine through the conserved F or W. A D gene is named only where the DNA matches it firmly. The size of a clone is reported for some rows only, either as once, few or many, or as a class for expanded clones.

v_call,clone_size,d_call,j_call,cdr3_nt,cdr3_aa
TRBV7-2,-,-,TRBJ2-7,TGTGCCAGCAGCCCCAGCGGAGTTTACGAGCAGTACTTC,CASSPSGVYEQYF
TRBV4-1,-,-,TRBJ1-4,TGCGCCAGCAGCCAAGGAGACGCAGGGGCTTATGAAAAACTGTTTTTT,CASSQGDAGAYEKLFF
TRBV5-5,few,-,TRBJ1-2,TGTGCCAGCAGCCCCACGGACTATGGCTACACCTTC,CASSPTDYGYTF
TRBV28,-,-,TRBJ2-7,TGTGCCAGCAGAGCTACAGGGAACCACGAGCAGTACTTC,CASRATGNHEQYF
TRBV13,once,-,TRBJ2-2,TGTGCCAGCAGCGCTTTTGAGACTTCGAACACCGGGGAGCTGTTTTTT,CASSAFETSNTGELFF
TRBV30,-,TRBD1,TRBJ2-7,TGTGCCGGACTTTTAGGACAGGGACGGGCTTTCCAGTACTTC,CAGLLGQGRAFQYF
TRBV4-1,-,-,TRBJ2-7,TGCGCCAGCAGCCAATCCCCCCAGGCCTACGAGCAGTACTTC,CASSQSPQAYEQYF
TRBV6-6,few,-,TRBJ2-7,TGTGCCAGCACCGAAGGGGGTTCCTACGAGCAGTACTTC,CASTEGGSYEQYF
TRBV10-3,-,-,TRBJ2-5,TGTGCCATCAGTAGCGGTGGGTACGGGCAGTACTTC,CAISSGGYGQYF
TRBV4-2,-,-,TRBJ1-2,TGTGCCAGCAGCCAAGATCCCCTCAACTATGGCTACACCTTC,CASSQDPLNYGYTF
TRBV7-8,-,-,TRBJ1-5,TGTGCCAGCAGCTTAGGCAGGGTTAGCAATCAGCCCCAGCATTTT,CASSLGRVSNQPQHF
TRBV4-3,-,TRBD1,TRBJ1-2,TGCGCCAGCAGCCAATCCGGGACAGGGGATTATGGCTACACCTTC,CASSQSGTGDYGYTF
TRBV5-6,-,-,TRBJ2-7,TGTGCCAGCAGCTTGTACGCCCGTGAGGAGCAGTACTTC,CASSLYAREEQYF
TRBV15,-,TRBD1,TRBJ1-2,TGTGCCACCAGCCCCACGACAGGGCTGGGAGGCTACACCTTC,CATSPTTGLGGYTF
TRBV5-1,-,TRBD2,TRBJ2-7,TGCGCCAGCAGCTCCTACCCCTTGGGAGGGGATCCCTCCTACGAGCAGTACTTC,CASSSYPLGGDPSYEQYF